These 20 T cell receptor beta chains originate from one sample sequenced in a study of T cell responses to AZD1222 COVID-19 vaccine. Data came from immunoSEQ multiplex PCR; TCRdb stores just in-frame clones and leaves some out. In the table there are 80,000 or so clones, roughly nine tenths of which are singletons. This specimen consisted of peripheral blood, obtained on day 0 of AZD1222 vaccination. The receptors were sampled from an adult in good health.

The CDR3 spells CATSGGAGELFF. For the CDR3, the DNA is TGTGCCACCAGCGGAGGGGCCGGGGAGCTGTTTTTT. This sequence joins TRBV21-1 and TRBJ2-2; the tabulated D call, TRBD2, remains unverified against the DNA. TRBV21-1 is a known pseudogene. The CDR3 is made up of 12 amino acids.

The CDR3 DNA is TGTGCCAGTTCACAGGGGTTAGGGACTGAAGCTTTCTTT. This codes for CASSQGLGTEAFF. V gene TRBV6-5 combines with J gene TRBJ1-1; the match to TRBD1 covers 7 bases. J gave up 5 bases and V 9 bases, and 9 bases lay outside the gene matches. Germline CDR1 reads MNHEY; CDR2 reads SVGAGI. The CDR3 runs 13 residues.

This clone occurred once. The J gene is TRBJ1-5, the V gene TRBV30; D uncertain. Per the germline V gene, CDR1 is GTSNPN and CDR2 is SVGIG (reference sequence). The germline V and J ends were trimmed by 0 bases and 2 bases, with 5 bases remaining between them. This CDR3 is built from 13 residues. CDR3 region: CAWSVDGNQPQHF. The CDR3 nucleotides are TGTGCCTGGAGTGTAGATGGCAATCAGCCCCAGCATTTT.

This clone was detected only once. This chain's CDR3 is CASERGTGESGYTF. For the CDR3, the DNA is TGTGCCAGCGAAAGGGGGACAGGGGAGTCTGGCTACACCTTC. The J gene is TRBJ1-2, the V gene TRBV19; 10 nucleotides line up with TRBD1. Trimming at V came to 9 bases and at J to 7 bases, leaving 11 bases not matched to a gene. Germline values: CDR1 LNHDA, CDR2 SQIVND (reference sequence). The CDR3 runs to 14 residues.

V is TRBV11-2 and J is TRBJ1-2; no clear D gene. Germline V CDR1 and CDR2: SGHAT, FQNNGV. V shed 5 bases and J shed 2 bases, with 12 bases lying between them. The CDR3 loop spans 14 amino acids. The CDR3 protein is CASSAQTRNYGYTF. CDR3 coding DNA: TGTGCCAGCAGCGCCCAGACCCGGAACTATGGCTACACCTTC.

The chain recombines TRBV12-3 or TRBV12-4 with TRBJ1-5; D remains ambiguous. The V end was cut by 5 bases, the J end by 7 bases, with 12 bases between. This CDR3 is built from 13 residues. This CDR3 reads CASSTTQDQPQHF. Written as DNA, the CDR3 is TGTGCCAGCAGTACCACTCAAGACCAGCCCCAGCATTTT.

The chain combines TRBV7-8 with TRBJ1-5, with TRBD1 matching over 7 bases. CDR1 and CDR2 from the germline V gene are SGHVS and FQNEAQ. The CDR3 is 13 amino acids. The J segment lost 7 bases and the V segment lost 3 bases, leaving 3 bases of the junction unmatched. The CDR3 DNA reads TGTGCCAGCAGCTTTACAGGGGTCCAGCCCCAGCATTTT. Its translation: CASSFTGVQPQHF.

The gene calls are TRBV19 and TRBJ2-7, with 10 bases that match TRBD1. The J segment lost 7 bases and the V segment lost 2 bases, leaving 11 bases of the junction unmatched. Germline CDR1 and CDR2: LNHDA and SQIVND (reference sequence). The CDR3 spans 16 residues. The CDR3 nucleotides read TGTGCCAGTAGTATACGCCTAGGGACAGGGGCGGAAGAGCAGTACTTC. It yields the protein CASSIRLGTGAEEQYF.

J is TRBJ2-2 and V is TRBV2; possible D gene TRBD1, 6 bases. Trimming shortened V by 6 bases and J by 3 bases, and 14 bases separated the two germline ends. CDR1 is SNHLY and CDR2 is FYNNEI in the germline V gene. The CDR3 spans 15 residues. The CDR3 coding sequence is TGTGCCAGCAGACCGCGCTCAGGGGACACCGGGGAGCTGTTTTTT. It yields the protein CASRPRSGDTGELFF.

This clone showed up just a few times. The chain joins TRBV5-5 to TRBJ2-2, with TRBD1 identical over 8 bases. The CDR3 runs 16 residues. Germline CDR1 and CDR2: SGHKS and YYEKEE (reference sequence). J was trimmed by 7 bases and V by 2 bases; bases with no gene match: 10. Here the CDR3 reads CASSFRDRKYSGELFF. CDR3 nucleotide sequence: TGTGCCAGCAGCTTTCGGGACAGGAAATATAGCGGGGAGCTGTTTTTT.

The rearrangement uses TRBV30 and TRBJ2-7; 7 bases align to TRBD2. Germline trimming cut 0 bases from V and 5 bases from J; bases unmatched to any gene: 4. The CDR3 is 13 residues long. CDR1 is GTSNPN and CDR2 is SVGIG in the germline V gene (reference sequence). The CDR3 here is CAWSVGGFNEQYF. CDR3 bases: TGTGCCTGGAGTGTGGGGGGGTTCAACGAGCAGTACTTC.

V is TRBV3-1 (or the pseudogene TRBV3-2) and J is TRBJ2-7; 11 nucleotides agree with TRBD2. The germline CDR1 and CDR2 sequences are LGHDT and YNNKEL (reference sequence). This CDR3 is built from 16 residues. With V trimmed by 0 bases and J by 4 bases, 5 bases remained unmatched. CDR3 residues: CASSQDGTSGRYEQYF. CDR3 coding DNA: TGTGCCAGCAGCCAAGATGGGACTAGCGGCAGATACGAGCAGTACTTC.

The chain uses TRBV10-3 and TRBJ2-7; D gene ambiguous. The CDR3 is 14 residues long. In germline, CDR1 is ENHRY, CDR2 SYGVKD. V lost 0 bases, J lost 2 bases, and 8 bases lay in between. The CDR3, as DNA: TGTGCCATCAGTGAGTCGAAACTTACCTACGAGCAGTACTTC. Translating it yields CAISESKLTYEQYF.

V usage is TRBV5-1 and J usage is TRBJ1-2; a weak D match, TRBD1 (5 bases). The V end lost 8 bases, the J end lost 2 bases, and 16 bases lay between the germline ends. This CDR3 is 14 amino acids long. CDR1 is SGHRS, CDR2 YFSETQ, per germline. The CDR3 DNA reads as TGCGCCAGTAATCTAGGGGTGCCAAACTATGGCTACACCTTC. This gives the protein CASNLGVPNYGYTF.

In this sample, this clone turned up once. This chain connects TRBV27 to TRBJ1-5; D may be TRBD1 (5 bases). Germline V gene data show CDR1 as MNHEY and CDR2 as SMNVEV (reference sequence). The CDR3 has 12 amino acids. The V end lost 6 bases, the J end lost 7 bases, and 10 bases lay between the germline ends. The DNA of the CDR3 is TGTGCCAGCAGCTCAGGGAGCCAGCCCCAGCATTTT. Amino acid sequence: CASSSGSQPQHF.

This clone was observed a handful of times. The V call is TRBV24-1, the J call TRBJ2-3; D may correspond to TRBD1 or TRBD2 (5 bases each). Germline V CDR1 and CDR2: KGHDR, SFDVKD. V lost 3 bases and J 14 bases, leaving 14 bases between the germline ends. The CDR3 contains 12 residues. The CDR3 DNA is TGTGCCACCAGTGATCGAGGGGCGCGGCGGTATTTT. This translates into CATSDRGARRYF.

This clone was counted a few times. This sequence joins TRBV5-5 and TRBJ1-1; D remains ambiguous. The germline V gene encodes CDR1 SGHKS and CDR2 YYEKEE (reference sequence). The CDR3 runs 15 residues. Trimming shortened V by 0 bases and J by 0 bases, and 9 bases separated the two germline ends. This CDR3 reads CASSLVNFMNTEAFF. The CDR3 region has the DNA TGTGCCAGCAGCTTGGTGAACTTCATGAACACTGAAGCTTTCTTT.

The chain employs TRBV6-6 and TRBJ2-1; 8 nucleotides match TRBD2. The V gene's germline CDR1 is MNHNY and CDR2 SVGAGI (reference sequence). This CDR3 is 17 amino acids long. V gave up 6 bases and J gave up 6 bases; unmatched junction bases: 16. The CDR3 loop is CASSRTAGASYGNEQFF. In DNA form, the CDR3 reads TGTGCCAGCAGCCGAACAGCGGGAGCATCCTACGGCAATGAGCAGTTCTTC.

This clone has a single count. The V call is TRBV6-5, the J call TRBJ1-1; no clear D gene. The ends were cut back, 1 base at V and 1 base at J, with 10 bases in the middle. Germline CDR1 and CDR2: MNHEY and SVGAGI. The CDR3 spans 15 residues. In DNA form, the CDR3 reads TGTGCCAGCAGTTACTTCGAGACACCGAACACTGAAGCTTTCTTT. Translation gives CASSYFETPNTEAFF.

This sequence joins TRBV28 and TRBJ1-1; 8 bases map to TRBD1. V trimming: 6 bases; J trimming: 5 bases; junction bases outside the gene matches: 11. The CDR3 length is 15 residues. Germline assignment: CDR1 MDHEN and CDR2 SYDVKM. The CDR3 loop reads CASRDAGGLGTEAFF. The DNA for the CDR3 is TGTGCCAGCAGGGATGCAGGGGGCTTAGGTACTGAAGCTTTCTTT.